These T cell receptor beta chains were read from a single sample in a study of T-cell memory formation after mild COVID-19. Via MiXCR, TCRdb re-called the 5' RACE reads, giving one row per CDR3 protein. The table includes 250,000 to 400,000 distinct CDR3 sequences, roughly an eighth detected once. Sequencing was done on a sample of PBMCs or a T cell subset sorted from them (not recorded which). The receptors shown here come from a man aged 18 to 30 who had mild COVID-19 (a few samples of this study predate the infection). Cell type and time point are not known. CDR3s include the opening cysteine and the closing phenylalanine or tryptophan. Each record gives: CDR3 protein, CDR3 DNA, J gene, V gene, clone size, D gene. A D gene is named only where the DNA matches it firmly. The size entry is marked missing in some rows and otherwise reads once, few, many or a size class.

cdr3_aa: CSVVRGASGAFF; cdr3_nt: TGCAGCGTGGTCAGGGGCGCCTCGGGAGCTTTCTTT; j_call: TRBJ1-1; v_call: TRBV29-1; clone_size: few; d_call: .
cdr3_aa: CASSLFLSSEQYF; cdr3_nt: TGTGCCAGCAGCTTATTTTTGAGTTCCGAGCAGTACTTC; j_call: TRBJ2-7; v_call: TRBV7-2; clone_size: .; d_call: .
cdr3_aa: CASSDSSFDREGIGTEAFF; cdr3_nt: TGTGCCAGCAGCGATAGTAGCTTCGACAGGGAGGGGATTGGCACTGAAGCTTTCTTT; j_call: TRBJ1-1; v_call: TRBV9; clone_size: .; d_call: TRBD1
cdr3_aa: CAWSSSGNTIYF; cdr3_nt: TGTGCCTGGAGTAGTTCTGGAAACACCATATATTTT; j_call: TRBJ1-3; v_call: TRBV30; clone_size: .; d_call: .
cdr3_aa: CASSTRLAGARDTQYF; cdr3_nt: TGCGCCAGCAGCACCCGACTAGCAGGGGCGAGAGATACGCAGTATTTT; j_call: TRBJ2-3; v_call: TRBV5-1; clone_size: few; d_call: .
cdr3_aa: CSAPTSSNTGELFF; cdr3_nt: TGCAGTGCGCCGACTAGCTCGAACACCGGGGAGCTGTTTTTT; j_call: TRBJ2-2; v_call: TRBV20-1; clone_size: few; d_call: TRBD2
cdr3_aa: CASSPWEGPSTYTQYF; cdr3_nt: TGTGCCAGCAGCCCTTGGGAGGGACCCAGCACATATACGCAGTATTTT; j_call: TRBJ2-3; v_call: TRBV4-2; clone_size: .; d_call: TRBD2
cdr3_aa: CASSPMEGQETQYF; cdr3_nt: TGTGCCAGCAGCCCGATGGAGGGGCAAGAGACCCAGTACTTC; j_call: TRBJ2-5; v_call: TRBV4-2; clone_size: few; d_call: .
cdr3_aa: CASSPDLTGELFF; cdr3_nt: TGTGCCAGCAGCCCCGACCTTACCGGGGAGCTGTTTTTT; j_call: TRBJ2-2; v_call: TRBV7-9; clone_size: few; d_call: .
cdr3_aa: CASSQGTSGTGELFF; cdr3_nt: TGTGCCAGCAGCCAAGGGACTAGCGGCACCGGGGAGCTGTTTTTT; j_call: TRBJ2-2; v_call: TRBV7-9; clone_size: many; d_call: TRBD2
cdr3_aa: CASSFSRVVNTEAFF; cdr3_nt: TGCGCCAGCAGCTTCTCCAGGGTGGTGAACACTGAAGCTTTCTTT; j_call: TRBJ1-1; v_call: TRBV5-1; clone_size: few; d_call: .
cdr3_aa: CASSQDDSYEQYF; cdr3_nt: TGTGCCAGCAGCCAGGACGATTCCTACGAGCAGTACTTC; j_call: TRBJ2-7; v_call: TRBV4-2; clone_size: .; d_call: .
cdr3_aa: CASSSRDRDRVYEQYF; cdr3_nt: TGTGCCAGCAGCTCAAGAGACCGGGACAGGGTCTACGAGCAGTACTTC; j_call: TRBJ2-7; v_call: TRBV7-9; clone_size: .; d_call: TRBD1